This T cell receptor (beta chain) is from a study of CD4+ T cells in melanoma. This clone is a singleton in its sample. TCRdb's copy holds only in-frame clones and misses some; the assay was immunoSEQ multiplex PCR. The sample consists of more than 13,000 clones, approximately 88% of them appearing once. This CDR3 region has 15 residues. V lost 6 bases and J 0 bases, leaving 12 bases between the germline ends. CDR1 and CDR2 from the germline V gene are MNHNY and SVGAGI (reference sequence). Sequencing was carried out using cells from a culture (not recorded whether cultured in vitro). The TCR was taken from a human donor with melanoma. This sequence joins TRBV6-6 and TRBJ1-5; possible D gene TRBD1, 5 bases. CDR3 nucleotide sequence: TGTGCCAGCAGATGGGACGGCAATAGCAATCAGCCCCAGCATTTT. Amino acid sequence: CASRWDGNSNQPQHF.